This entry features one T cell receptor beta chain sequence. Its specificity is not known. This sample is part of a study of STAT5B mutations in CD4+ large granular lymphocyte leukemia. General study points: Patient CD4-sorted repertoires looked more clonal than healthy CD4+ repertoires, even without putative leukemic clones. Main leukemic clonotypes were patient-specific, but approximately 25% appeared at low frequency elsewhere.

The protocol was immunoSEQ multiplex PCR, while the TCRdb copy is restricted to in-frame clones and leaves out a portion. The sample shows tens of thousands of clones, 70% to 75% of them seen only once. The sequenced sample consisted of CD4+ T cells from blood buffy coats. The clonotype was recovered from a human donor in good health.

The CDR3 spells CASSLLFSGFQETQYF. The CDR3 DNA sequence: TGTGCCAGCAGCTTATTGTTTAGCGGGTTCCAAGAGACCCAGTACTTC. The chain is built from TRBV7-2 and TRBJ2-5; 7 nucleotides agree with TRBD2. The CDR3 totals 16 residues. J lost 1 base, V lost 2 bases, and 7 bases had no gene match. Germline lookup yields CDR1 SGHTA and CDR2 FQGNSA.